The 28 T cell receptor beta chains below were found in one sample sequenced in a study of blood T cell repertoires in COVID-19. Data came from immunoSEQ multiplex PCR; TCRdb stores just in-frame clones and leaves some out. The data contain about 420,000 clones, over 85% of them singletons. The sample taken for sequencing was peripheral blood. The origin of the receptors is a man aged 18 to 30 with COVID-19, enrolled during active disease.

In this sample, this clone turned up a few times. This chain uses TRBV25-1 with TRBJ1-6; D possibly corresponds to TRBD1 (6 bases). The CDR3 consists of 16 residues. The germline gives CDR1 MGHDK, CDR2 SYGVNS. V was trimmed by 4 bases and J by 4 bases, leaving 14 bases between them. CDR3 coding DNA: TGTGCCAGCAGTGCCCGGACAGCCCTATATAATTCACCCCTCCACTTT. Translating it yields CASSARTALYNSPLHF.

This rearrangement joins TRBV6-5 to TRBJ2-2, with no clear D. This CDR3 comprises 14 residues. The germline gives CDR1 MNHEY, CDR2 SVGAGI. Trimming cost V 6 bases and J 4 bases, with 12 bases left between them. CDR3 coding DNA: TGTGCCAGCAGCCATCGGGTGGGCACCGGGGAGCTGTTTTTT. This translates into CASSHRVGTGELFF.

The chain couples TRBV5-1 to TRBJ2-5; weak D call: TRBD2 (6 bases). The CDR3 consists of 16 residues. The V end lost 4 bases, the J end lost 2 bases, and 18 bases lay between the germline ends. Germline CDR1 and CDR2: SGHRS and YFSETQ. The CDR3 nucleotides read TGCGCCAGCAGCGGAGGGACGGTCCTGCTACAAGAGACCCAGTACTTC. As protein: CASSGGTVLLQETQYF.

V usage is TRBV5-8 and J usage is TRBJ2-5; 7 nucleotides align to TRBD1. Germline lookup yields CDR1 SGHTS and CDR2 YDEGEE. The CDR3 consists of 16 residues. The J segment lost 3 bases and the V segment lost 0 bases, leaving 8 bases of the junction unmatched. CDR3 DNA sequence: TGTGCCAGCAGCTTGGTAGGGGGCAGGGAAGAAGAGACCCAGTACTTC. This codes for CASSLVGGREEETQYF. Full variable domain (outside the CDR3, taken from reference TRBV5-8 and TRBJ2-5): EAGVTQSPTHLIKTRGQQATLRCSPISGHTSVYWYQQALGLGLQFLLWYDEGEERNRGNFPPRFSGRQFPNYSSELNVNALELEDSALYLCASSLVGGREEETQYFGPGTRLLVL.

This chain joins TRBV19 and TRBJ2-7; D is possibly TRBD2 (5 bases). The CDR3 runs to 15 residues. The germline V gene has CDR1 LNHDA and CDR2 SQIVND (reference sequence). Trimming cost V 3 bases and J 1 base, with 13 bases left between them. The CDR3 DNA is TGTGCCAGTAGTATTGGAGGCGGGCTGTCCTACGAGCAGTACTTC. Translating gives CASSIGGGLSYEQYF. The full variable domain, completed using reference TRBV19 and TRBJ2-7, is DGGITQSPKYLFRKEGQNVTLSCEQNLNHDAMYWYRQDPGQGLRLIYYSQIVNDFQKGDIAEGYSVSREKKESFPLTVTSAQKNPTAFYLCASSIGGGLSYEQYFGPGTRLTVT.

The V gene is TRBV20-1, the J gene TRBJ2-1; tentative D call: TRBD2 (5 bases). Between the trimmed V and J ends, which lost 3 bases and 0 bases, there was a span of 9 bases. The CDR3 has 14 amino acids. Germline V gene data show CDR1 as DFQATT and CDR2 as SNEGSKA (reference sequence). In DNA form, the CDR3 reads TGCAGTGCTAGTAAGCGGAGCTCCTACAATGAGCAGTTCTTC. Protein sequence: CSASKRSSYNEQFF.

The genes are TRBV27 and TRBJ2-1; 8 bases are a match to TRBD2. The CDR3 has 16 amino acids. Germline CDR1 and CDR2: MNHEY and SMNVEV (reference sequence). V dropped 9 bases and J dropped 4; count of bases not matched to a gene: 14. The DNA of the CDR3 is TGTGCCAGACCGGGGGGGGACGGATCACCGTACAATGAGCAGTTCTTC. Protein product: CARPGGDGSPYNEQFF.

The V gene is TRBV15, the J gene TRBJ2-3; no clear D. Trimming pared 4 bases from V and 0 bases from J, leaving 8 bases between. CDR1 is LNHNV and CDR2 is YYDKDF in the germline V gene (reference sequence). The CDR3 is made up of 14 amino acids. DNA of the CDR3: TGTGCCACCAGCACCCCAGAAAGCACAGATACGCAGTATTTT. This codes for CATSTPESTDTQYF.

The chain combines TRBV6-5 with TRBJ2-7; 7 bases line up with TRBD1. Germline lookup yields CDR1 MNHEY and CDR2 SVGAGI. V lost 5 bases, J lost 4 bases, and 8 bases stayed unmatched. The CDR3 covers 14 residues. CDR3 sequence: CASSTRTGSYEQYF. The CDR3 DNA follows: TGTGCCAGCAGTACTAGGACAGGAAGTTACGAGCAGTACTTC.

The chain has TRBV19 and TRBJ2-1, with D possibly TRBD1 on 6 matching bases. The ends were cut back, 7 bases at V and 4 bases at J, with 17 bases in the middle. Germline V CDR1 and CDR2: LNHDA, SQIVND (reference sequence). The CDR3 extends over 15 amino acids. The CDR3 coding sequence is TGTGCCAGTACCAGCGGACAGCTAATGTACAATGAGCAGTTCTTC. It is translated as CASTSGQLMYNEQFF.

This chain connects TRBV7-9 to TRBJ2-7; the match to TRBD1 covers 8 bases. The length of the CDR3 is 12 residues. The V and J ends lost 5 bases and 5 bases, in that order; junction bases with no gene match: 2. CDR1 and CDR2 from the germline V gene are SEHNR and FQNEAQ (reference sequence). CDR3 in amino acids: CASSPTGDEQYF. The CDR3 region has the DNA TGTGCCAGCAGCCCGACAGGGGACGAGCAGTACTTC.

As for this clone: Other DNA sequences in the sample encode the same CDR3. This sequence joins TRBV24-1 and TRBJ2-3, with 8 positions matching TRBD1. The CDR3 runs 13 residues. The trim removed 9 bases at V and 1 base at J, leaving 2 bases unmatched. CDR1 and CDR2 from the germline V gene are KGHDR and SFDVKD. The CDR3 DNA reads as TGTGCCACCTCGACAGGGGGCACAGATACGCAGTATTTT. It codes for CATSTGGTDTQYF.

This rearrangement joins TRBV7-9 to TRBJ2-5; TRBD2 might be the D (6 bases). Deletions cut 2 bases from V and 3 bases from J, with 13 bases between. Germline CDR1 is SEHNR and CDR2 is FQNEAQ (reference sequence). The CDR3 runs 15 residues. CDR3 protein: CASSLSGLREETQYF. CDR3 DNA sequence: TGTGCCAGCAGCTTAAGCGGGCTACGGGAAGAGACCCAGTACTTC.

A few counts support this clone. The chain has TRBV18 and TRBJ1-1; D gene ambiguous. The CDR3 runs 14 residues. CDR1 and CDR2 from the germline V gene are KGHSH and LQKENI. The V and J ends lost 3 bases and 1 base respectively, with 9 bases between them. The CDR3 is CASSPRQENTEAFF. The CDR3 coding sequence is TGTGCCAGCTCACCCCGTCAGGAGAACACTGAAGCTTTCTTT.

This rearrangement joins TRBV5-4 to TRBJ1-4; 7 nucleotides match TRBD1. V dropped 4 bases and J dropped 5; count of bases not matched to a gene: 11. This CDR3 contains 16 residues. Looked up from germline, CDR1 is SGHNT and CDR2 is YYREEE (reference sequence). DNA for the CDR3: TGTGCCAGCAGCCGCCAAGGGACCAGGGGGAATGAAAAACTGTTTTTT. Amino acid sequence: CASSRQGTRGNEKLFF.

The chain uses TRBV7-9 and TRBJ2-7, with 9 bases aligning to TRBD2. V lost 5 bases and J lost 2; bases outside the gene matches: 19. The CDR3 sequence is 19 residues long. CDR1 SEHNR and CDR2 FQNEAQ come from the germline V gene (reference sequence). The CDR3 here is CASSPRLKGGAGGTYEQYF. For the CDR3, the DNA is TGTGCCAGCAGCCCCCGATTGAAGGGCGGAGCGGGGGGTACCTACGAGCAGTACTTC.

The CDR3 here is CASSVQGPNTEAFF. The DNA for the CDR3 is TGTGCCAGCTCAGTACAGGGCCCTAACACTGAAGCTTTCTTT. This sequence joins TRBV18 and TRBJ1-1; weak D call: TRBD1 (6 bases). V lost 5 bases and J 2 bases, leaving 12 bases between the germline ends. The CDR3 is 14 residues long. Per germline, CDR1 KGHSH and CDR2 LQKENI.

The chain uses TRBV19 and TRBJ2-7; D possibly corresponds to TRBD2 (6 bases). The CDR3 is made up of 15 amino acids. Germline loops: CDR1 LNHDA, CDR2 SQIVND (reference sequence). The germline V and J ends were trimmed by 6 bases and 0 bases, with 15 bases remaining between them. The chain's CDR3 is CASSPTSSFSYEQYF. In nucleotides, the CDR3 is TGTGCCAGTAGCCCGACTAGTTCCTTCTCCTACGAGCAGTACTTC.

This rearrangement joins TRBV6-5 to TRBJ1-6; TRBD1 agrees at 8 bases. V was clipped by 7 bases and J by 5 bases; unmatched bases: 7. There are 15 residues in the CDR3. The germline V gene has CDR1 MNHEY and CDR2 SVGAGI. CDR3 loop: CASKEQGQDNSPLHF. The DNA of the CDR3 is TGTGCCAGCAAGGAACAGGGACAGGATAATTCACCCCTCCACTTT.

V and J are TRBV19 and TRBJ1-5; 9 bases are a match to TRBD1. The J segment lost 4 bases and the V segment lost 3 bases, leaving 4 bases of the junction unmatched. The CDR3 is 15 residues long. From germline, CDR1 is LNHDA and CDR2 SQIVND (reference sequence). CDR3 nucleotides: TGTGCCAGTAGTATGGGGGGGACAGGGAATCAGCCCCAGCATTTT. This codes for CASSMGGTGNQPQHF. The whole variable domain, filled in from reference TRBV19 and TRBJ1-5, reads DGGITQSPKYLFRKEGQNVTLSCEQNLNHDAMYWYRQDPGQGLRLIYYSQIVNDFQKGDIAEGYSVSREKKESFPLTVTSAQKNPTAFYLCASSMGGTGNQPQHFGDGTRLSIL.

This clone was seen more than once but under ten times. V gene TRBV30 combines with J gene TRBJ2-5, with D possibly TRBD1 on 5 matching bases. Trimming removed 5 bases from V and 1 base from J, with 11 bases in between. The CDR3 totals 13 residues. CDR1 and CDR2 from the germline V gene are GTSNPN and SVGIG (reference sequence). CDR3 sequence reads: CAWDLGVQETQYF. CDR3 DNA sequence: TGTGCCTGGGACTTAGGGGTCCAAGAGACCCAGTACTTC. The variable domain in full, completed from reference TRBV30 and TRBJ2-5, reads SQTIHQWPATLVQPVGSPLSLECTVEGTSNPNLYWYRQAAGRGLQLLFYSVGIGQISSEVPQNLSASRPQDRQFILSSKKLLLSDSGFYLCAWDLGVQETQYFGPGTRLLVL.

The chain joins TRBV30 to TRBJ1-2; 7 bases line up with TRBD1. From germline, CDR1 is GTSNPN and CDR2 SVGIG (reference sequence). CDR3 size: 11 residues. The ends lost 3 bases at V and 8 bases at J; junction bases unmatched: 3. CDR3 amino acids: CAWSLTGGYTF. The CDR3 DNA is TGTGCCTGGAGCCTGACAGGGGGCTACACCTTC.

This chain joins TRBV7-8 and TRBJ1-5, with a tentative D call TRBD1 (6 bases). The CDR3 extends over 15 amino acids. Germline CDR1 is SGHVS and CDR2 is FQNEAQ. V was clipped by 5 bases and J by 0 bases, with 11 bases between them. The CDR3 loop reads CASSGTIYSNQPQHF. CDR3 coding DNA: TGTGCCAGCAGCGGGACAATTTATAGCAATCAGCCCCAGCATTTT.

This chain connects TRBV2 to TRBJ2-3, with D possibly being TRBD2 (6 bases). This CDR3 is built from 17 residues. Per the germline V gene, CDR1 is SNHLY and CDR2 is FYNNEI. V dropped 7 bases and J dropped 0 bases, with 20 bases sitting between them. Here the CDR3 DNA reads TGTGCCAGCAAAGCTACCTCGGGAGCGAGGAGCACAGATACGCAGTATTTT. It is translated as CASKATSGARSTDTQYF. The full variable domain, its missing parts supplied by reference TRBV2 and TRBJ2-3, is EPEVTQTPSHQVTQMGQEVILRCVPISNHLYFYWYRQILGQKVEFLVSFYNNEISEKSEIFDDQFSVERPDGSNFTLKIRSTKLEDSAMYFCASKATSGARSTDTQYFGPGTRLTVL.

V is TRBV30 and J is TRBJ2-7, with 11 bases aligning to TRBD2. Germline trimming cut 3 bases from V and 5 bases from J; bases unmatched to any gene: 12. Germline V gene data show CDR1 as GTSNPN and CDR2 as SVGIG (reference sequence). The CDR3 sequence is 16 residues long. The CDR3 loop is CAWSSTSGRSGDEQYF. The CDR3, as DNA: TGTGCCTGGAGCTCCACTAGCGGGAGATCCGGAGACGAGCAGTACTTC.

J is TRBJ2-7 and V is TRBV2; 14 positions agree with TRBD2. Germline V lookup: CDR1 SNHLY, CDR2 FYNNEI. The CDR3 is 15 amino acids. The V and J ends lost 6 bases and 5 bases, in that order; junction bases with no gene match: 6. The CDR3 spells CASRLGTSGSHEQYF. As DNA, the CDR3 is TGTGCCAGCAGGCTCGGGACTAGCGGGAGCCACGAGCAGTACTTC.

The J gene is TRBJ2-5, the V gene TRBV11-3; 7 bases fit TRBD2. Germline V gives CDR1 SGHNT, CDR2 YENEEA. CDR3 length equals 13 residues. J gave up 5 bases and V 3 bases, and 3 bases lay outside the gene matches. The CDR3 DNA reads as TGTGCCAGCAGCTTGCACGGGGGGGAGACCCAGTACTTC. Protein: CASSLHGGETQYF.

V and J are TRBV3-1 (or the pseudogene TRBV3-2) and TRBJ1-6, with a possible D match to TRBD1 (5 bases). This CDR3 has 15 amino acids. The V gene lost 1 base and the J gene lost 9 bases, with 13 bases spanning the gap. From germline, CDR1 is LGHDT and CDR2 YNNKEL (reference sequence). CDR3 sequence reads: CASSQASGDFSPLHF. The CDR3 DNA sequence: TGTGCCAGCAGCCAAGCAAGTGGGGACTTTTCACCCCTCCACTTT.